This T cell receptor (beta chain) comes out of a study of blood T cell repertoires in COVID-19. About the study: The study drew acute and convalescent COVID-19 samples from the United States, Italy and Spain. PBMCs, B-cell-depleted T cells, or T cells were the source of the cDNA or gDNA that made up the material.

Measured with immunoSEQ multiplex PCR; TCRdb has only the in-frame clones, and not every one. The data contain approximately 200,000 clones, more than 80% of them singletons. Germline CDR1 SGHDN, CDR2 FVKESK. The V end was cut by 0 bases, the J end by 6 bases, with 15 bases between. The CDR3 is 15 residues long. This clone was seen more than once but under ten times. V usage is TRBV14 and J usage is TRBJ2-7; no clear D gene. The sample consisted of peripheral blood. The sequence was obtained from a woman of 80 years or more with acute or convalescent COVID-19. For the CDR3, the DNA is TGTGCCAGCAGCCAAGAGAGACTCCCGCTGGGCGAGCAGTACTTC. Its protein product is CASSQERLPLGEQYF.